One TCR beta chain is described in this entry. Its antigen is not known. Only Caucasian adults living in Nashville, Tennessee made up the donor group. Execution of the assay was at deep level. TCRdb keeps only in-frame clones here, not all; method: immunoSEQ multiplex PCR. The repertoire holds approximately 2,000,000 clones, with roughly 92% as singletons. This entry comes from a study of shared clonotypes between healthy human individuals. Study-wide results and caveats: Measured sharing among donors was expected to vary with sequencing depth. Shared clonotypes across all four donors exceeded non-shared ones in generation probability.

This clonotype originated in a man aged 18 to 30 in good health. Some clones in this sample may be carry-over from other donors' samples. Sequencing input: naive CD4+ T cells from PBMCs. The subset is: CD45RA+ positively selected.

CDR3 sequence (DNA): TGCAGCGTAAAAAATGGTGGGGCGGCCCAAGAGACCCAGTACTTC. Translation gives CSVKNGGAAQETQYF. The chain is built from TRBV29-1 and TRBJ2-5; weak D call: TRBD1 (5 bases). Germline CDR1 SQVTM, CDR2 ANQGSEA. The CDR3 contains 15 residues. V lost 6 bases, J lost 1 base, and 18 bases lay in between.